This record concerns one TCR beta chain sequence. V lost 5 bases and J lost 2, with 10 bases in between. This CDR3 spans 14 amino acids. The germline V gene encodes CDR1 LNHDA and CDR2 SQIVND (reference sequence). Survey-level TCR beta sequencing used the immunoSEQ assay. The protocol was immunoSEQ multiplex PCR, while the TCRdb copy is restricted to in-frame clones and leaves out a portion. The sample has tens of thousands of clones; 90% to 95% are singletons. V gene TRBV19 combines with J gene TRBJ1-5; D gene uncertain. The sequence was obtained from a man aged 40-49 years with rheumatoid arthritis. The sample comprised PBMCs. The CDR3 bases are TGTGCCAGTAGTGCCCCGCCCGGCAATCAGCCCCAGCATTTT. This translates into CASSAPPGNQPQHF. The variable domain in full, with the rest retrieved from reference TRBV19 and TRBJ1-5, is DGGITQSPKYLFRKEGQNVTLSCEQNLNHDAMYWYRQDPGQGLRLIYYSQIVNDFQKGDIAEGYSVSREKKESFPLTVTSAQKNPTAFYLCASSAPPGNQPQHFGDGTRLSIL.